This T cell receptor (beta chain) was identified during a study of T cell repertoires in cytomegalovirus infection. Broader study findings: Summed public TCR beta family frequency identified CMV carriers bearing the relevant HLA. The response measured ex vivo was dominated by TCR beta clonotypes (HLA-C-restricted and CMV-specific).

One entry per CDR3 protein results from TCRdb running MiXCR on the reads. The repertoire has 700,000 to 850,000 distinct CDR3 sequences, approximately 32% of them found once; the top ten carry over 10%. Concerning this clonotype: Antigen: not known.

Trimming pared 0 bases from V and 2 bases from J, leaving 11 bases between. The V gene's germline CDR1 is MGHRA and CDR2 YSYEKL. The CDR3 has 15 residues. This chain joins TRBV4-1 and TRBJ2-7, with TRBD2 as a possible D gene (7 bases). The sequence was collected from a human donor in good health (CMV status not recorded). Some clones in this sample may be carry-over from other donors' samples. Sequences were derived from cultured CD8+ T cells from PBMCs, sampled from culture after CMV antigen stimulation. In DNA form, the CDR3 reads TGCGCCAGCAGCCAAGAGGGGGGGCTCGCCTACGAGCAGTACTTC. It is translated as CASSQEGGLAYEQYF.